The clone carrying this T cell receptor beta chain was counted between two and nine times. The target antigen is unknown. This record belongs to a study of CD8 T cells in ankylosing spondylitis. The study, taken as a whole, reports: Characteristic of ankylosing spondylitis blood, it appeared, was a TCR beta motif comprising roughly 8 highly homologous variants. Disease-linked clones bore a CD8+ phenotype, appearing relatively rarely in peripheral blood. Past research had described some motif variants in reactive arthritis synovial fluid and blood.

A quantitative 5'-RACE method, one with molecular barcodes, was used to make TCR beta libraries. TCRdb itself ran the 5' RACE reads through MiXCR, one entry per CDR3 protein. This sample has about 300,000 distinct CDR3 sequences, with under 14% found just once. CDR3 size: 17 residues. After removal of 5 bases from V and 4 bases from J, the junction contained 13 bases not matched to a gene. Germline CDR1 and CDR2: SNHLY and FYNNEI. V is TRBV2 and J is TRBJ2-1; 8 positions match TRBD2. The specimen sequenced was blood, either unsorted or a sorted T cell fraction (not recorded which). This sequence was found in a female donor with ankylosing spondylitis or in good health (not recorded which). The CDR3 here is CASSKPFRLAKYNEQFF. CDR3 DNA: TGTGCCAGCAGTAAACCATTTAGACTAGCGAAATACAATGAGCAGTTCTTC. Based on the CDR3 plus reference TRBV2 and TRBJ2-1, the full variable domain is EPEVTQTPSHQVTQMGQEVILRCVPISNHLYFYWYRQILGQKVEFLVSFYNNEISEKSEIFDDQFSVERPDGSNFTLKIRSTKLEDSAMYFCASSKPFRLAKYNEQFFGPGTRLTVL.